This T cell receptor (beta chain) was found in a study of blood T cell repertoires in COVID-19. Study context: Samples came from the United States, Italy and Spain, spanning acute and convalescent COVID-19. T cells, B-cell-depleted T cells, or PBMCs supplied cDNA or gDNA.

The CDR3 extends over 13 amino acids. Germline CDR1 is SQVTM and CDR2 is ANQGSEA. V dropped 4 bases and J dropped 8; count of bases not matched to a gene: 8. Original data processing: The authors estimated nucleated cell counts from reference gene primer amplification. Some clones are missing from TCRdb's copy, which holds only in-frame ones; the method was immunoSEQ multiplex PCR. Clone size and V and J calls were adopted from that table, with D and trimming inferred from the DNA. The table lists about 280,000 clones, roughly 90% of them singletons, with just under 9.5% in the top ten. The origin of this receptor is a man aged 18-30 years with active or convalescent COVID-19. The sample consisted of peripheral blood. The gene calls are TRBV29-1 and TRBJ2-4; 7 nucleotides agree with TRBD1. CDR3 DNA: TGCAGCGTTGGACAGGGAAGTTCGCACATTCAGTACTTC. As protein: CSVGQGSSHIQYF.